The 18 T cell receptor beta chains below all came from one sample that was sequenced in a study of regulatory T cells in long-lasting Graves disease. As for time point: newly diagnosed GD, antithyroid drugs for less than 3 months. There was RNA extracted from PBMCs, and the TCR library was made from it. Building the TCR beta libraries relied on iRepertoire HTBI primers, and CDR3 regions underwent Arm-PCR. TCRdb re-derived calls from the multiplex PCR reads in MiXCR, one entry per CDR3 protein. The sample has hundreds of thousands of distinct CDR3 sequences; 15% to 20% are singletons. These data were also reused for a study on T cells in Graves' hyperthyroidism and ophthalmopathy.

Sample: peripheral blood mononuclear cells (PBMCs), taken at new diagnosis, from a patient treated with antithyroid drugs. The receptors were sampled from a man between 18 and 29 years old with Graves disease.

This chain uses TRBV5-1 with TRBJ2-1, with no clear D. V dropped 0 bases and J dropped 1 base, with 8 bases sitting between them. Germline V gene lookup returns CDR1 SGHRS and CDR2 YFSETQ. The CDR3 runs 15 residues. The CDR3 DNA reads TGCGCCAGCAGCTTGGAAGTGGGGTCCTACAATGAGCAGTTCTTC. Protein: CASSLEVGSYNEQFF.

This clonotype appeared many times. The CDR3 coding sequence is TGTGCCATCAGTGAGCCTCCGAGGGAGCAGTACTTC. Encoded protein: CAISEPPREQYF. V usage is TRBV10-3 and J usage is TRBJ2-7; D not resolved. V lost 2 bases and J 7 bases, leaving 9 bases between the germline ends. There are 12 residues in the CDR3. Germline V gene data show CDR1 as ENHRY and CDR2 as SYGVKD.

Many counts were recorded for this clonotype. This chain links TRBV30 with TRBJ2-2, with 7 bases lining up with TRBD2. Trimming at V came to 1 base and at J to 4 bases, leaving 3 bases not matched to a gene. Germline assignment: CDR1 GTSNPN and CDR2 SVGIG (reference sequence). The length of the CDR3 is 14 residues. The CDR3 protein is CAWSDPGGTGELFF. For the CDR3, the DNA is TGTGCCTGGAGTGACCCGGGAGGCACCGGGGAGCTGTTTTTT.

This chain joins TRBV19 and TRBJ1-5; TRBD1 matches at 7 bases. Germline values: CDR1 LNHDA, CDR2 SQIVND (reference sequence). Unmatched junction bases numbered 21, after V lost 7 bases and J lost 6 bases. This CDR3 is 18 amino acids long. CDR3 sequence reads: CASTPESSWGPGGQPQHF. The CDR3 coding sequence is TGTGCCAGTACTCCCGAATCGAGTTGGGGGCCAGGGGGTCAGCCCCAGCATTTT.

The table lists this clonotype with many counts. This chain connects TRBV6-5 to TRBJ1-5, with 7 bases that match TRBD1. V was clipped by 0 bases and J by 0 bases; unmatched bases: 8. This CDR3 has 18 residues. Germline CDR1 is MNHEY and CDR2 is SVGAGI. The CDR3 is CASSYSGRGVYSNQPQHF. CDR3 DNA: TGTGCCAGCAGTTACTCCGGCAGGGGGGTGTATAGCAATCAGCCCCAGCATTTT.

With respect to this clonotype: This may come from a read error, since a much larger clone is one base off. The chain couples TRBV6-2 or TRBV6-3 to TRBJ1-2; no clear D. Per germline, CDR1 MNHEY and CDR2 SVGEGT. V dropped 2 bases and J dropped 0 bases, with 7 bases sitting between them. The CDR3 has 14 amino acids. CDR3 bases: TGTGCCAGCAGTTACGGATGGGCTAACTATGGCTACACCTTC. It is translated as CASSYGWANYGYTF.

In regard to this clonotype: Mismatch with germline at one junction end may stem from a read error. J is TRBJ2-7 and V is TRBV2; D is perhaps TRBD2 (5 bases). Germline CDR1 SNHLY, CDR2 FYNNEI. This CDR3 is built from 12 residues. The CDR3 region has the DNA TGTGCCGGCAGTGACGAGGAGGAGGAGCAGTACTTC. Translation gives CAGSDEEEEQYF.

Of note for this clonotype: This probably arose from a read error, given a far larger clone one base away. The gene calls are TRBV11-2 and TRBJ2-1; 7 nucleotides line up with TRBD1. CDR3 length equals 14 residues. Germline loops: CDR1 SGHAT, CDR2 FQNNGV. The J segment lost 10 bases and the V segment lost 3 bases, leaving 9 bases of the junction unmatched. CDR3 residues: CASSFGTALHEQFF. The CDR3, as DNA: TGTGCCAGCAGCTTTGGGACAGCGCTGCACGAGCAGTTCTTC. Drawing the rest from reference TRBV11-2 and TRBJ2-1, the complete variable domain is EAGVAQSPRYKIIEKRQSVAFWCNPISGHATLYWYQQILGQGPKLLIQFQNNGVVDDSQLPKDRFSAERLKGVDSTLKIQPAKLEDSAVYLCASSFGTALHEQFFGPGTRLTVL.

This clonotype was recorded many times. V gene TRBV28 combines with J gene TRBJ1-1, with D perhaps TRBD1 (5 bases). The germline V gene has CDR1 MDHEN and CDR2 SYDVKM. Trimming shortened V by 5 bases and J by 0 bases, and 13 bases separated the two germline ends. The CDR3 totals 15 residues. The DNA of the CDR3 is TGTGCCAGCAGTCCCATGGGACGGATGAACACTGAAGCTTTCTTT. It translates to CASSPMGRMNTEAFF.

This clonotype was seen more than once but under ten times. V and J are TRBV30 and TRBJ2-2; no reliable D call. With 4 bases removed from V and 4 bases from J, the gap between germline ends came to 4 bases. The V gene's germline CDR1 is GTSNPN and CDR2 SVGIG (reference sequence). The CDR3 has 11 residues. Here the CDR3 reads CAWMGTGELFF. In DNA, the CDR3 is TGTGCCTGGATGGGCACCGGGGAGCTGTTTTTT.

This clonotype has ten or more counts. This rearrangement joins TRBV4-1 to TRBJ2-7; D unresolved. Germline V gene lookup returns CDR1 MGHRA and CDR2 YSYEKL. V was clipped by 4 bases and J by 3 bases, with 10 bases between them. CDR3 length: 13 residues. The CDR3 DNA is TGCGCCAGCAGCCCAGGTGGTCTCTACGAGCAGTACTTC. This gives the protein CASSPGGLYEQYF.

The chain has TRBV24-1 and TRBJ2-5; 9 nucleotides match TRBD2. CDR3 length: 15 residues. Germline assignment: CDR1 KGHDR and CDR2 SFDVKD. The V segment lost 11 bases and the J segment 1 base; nucleotides outside the gene matches: 10. CDR3 sequence: CARQPGLAIQETQYF. The CDR3 DNA reads TGTGCCAGACAGCCGGGACTAGCCATCCAAGAGACCCAGTACTTC.

This clonotype was counted ten times or more. The chain combines TRBV27 with TRBJ2-1, with TRBD1 matching over 7 bases. Germline V gene data show CDR1 as MNHEY and CDR2 as SMNVEV (reference sequence). V lost 6 bases to trimming and J lost 7 bases; unmatched junction nucleotides: 9. This CDR3 region has 14 residues. This chain's CDR3 is CASSHQPRGNEQFF. The CDR3 region has the DNA TGTGCCAGCAGCCACCAGCCCAGGGGGAATGAGCAGTTCTTC.

The chain recombines TRBV28 with TRBJ2-7; 9 nucleotides line up with TRBD1. This CDR3 comprises 16 residues. The junction had 12 bases not matched to a gene; V was cut back by 5 bases and J by 4 bases. Germline CDR1 MDHEN, CDR2 SYDVKM. The CDR3 sequence: CASSRDTGGALYEQYF. The CDR3 DNA is TGTGCCAGCAGTCGAGACACAGGGGGCGCATTGTACGAGCAGTACTTC.

The chain uses TRBV15 and TRBJ2-5, with 9 bases that match TRBD1. This CDR3 spans 14 amino acids. The J segment lost 6 bases and the V segment lost 5 bases, leaving 7 bases of the junction unmatched. Looked up from germline, CDR1 is LNHNV and CDR2 is YYDKDF (reference sequence). The CDR3 loop reads CATSGGQGFQTQYF. For the CDR3, the DNA is TGTGCCACCAGCGGGGGACAGGGATTTCAGACCCAGTACTTC.

This clonotype appeared many times. The chain couples TRBV12-3 or TRBV12-4 to TRBJ2-5, with D possibly TRBD1 on 6 matching bases. CDR3 length equals 15 residues. V gave up 0 bases and J gave up 4 bases, with 12 bases separating them. The CDR3 bases are TGTGCCAGCAGTTTAGCGCTAAGGGGGAGAGAGACCCAGTACTTC. The encoded protein is CASSLALRGRETQYF.

This clonotype was recorded many times. The chain has TRBV10-3 and TRBJ2-5; D remains unclear. The CDR3 length is 12 residues. The V and J ends lost 3 bases and 5 bases respectively, with 7 bases between them. Germline CDR1 is ENHRY and CDR2 is SYGVKD. The CDR3 DNA is TGTGCCATCAGTGACGCGGATGAGACCCAGTACTTC. Translating gives CAISDADETQYF.

This clonotype occurred many times. This sequence joins TRBV20-1 and TRBJ1-4, with D possibly TRBD1 on 5 matching bases. Trimming stripped 6 bases from V and 8 bases from J, with 10 bases between. Germline V gene data show CDR1 as DFQATT and CDR2 as SNEGSKA (reference sequence). The CDR3 has 11 amino acids. CDR3 region: CSAPTGEKLFF. DNA for the CDR3: TGCAGTGCACCAACAGGCGAAAAACTGTTTTTT.